The 7 T cell receptor beta chains below all came from one sample that was sequenced in a study of PD-1 blockade in classical Hodgkin lymphoma. The data were produced by immunoSEQ multiplex PCR, yet TCRdb's version contains in-frame clones alone and is incomplete. The table lists roughly 20,000 clones, approximately 88% of them singletons. Time point denoted: cycle 4 day 1 (C4D1), after 6 weeks of nivolumab. Every single patient, without exception, relapsed after autologous stem cell transplantation, and brentuximab vedotin exposure varied. From thawed PBMCs, magnetic negative selection was used to isolate the CD8+ T cells. The specimen comprised CD8+ T cells from blood, sampled before the fourth cycle of nivolumab. These TCRs come from a human donor with classical Hodgkin lymphoma.

V and J are TRBV6-1 and TRBJ1-5; D is undetermined. Germline lookup yields CDR1 MNHNS and CDR2 SASEGT. This CDR3 has 15 residues. V was trimmed by 0 bases and J by 1 base, leaving 7 bases between them. The CDR3 DNA reads TGTGCCAGCAGTGAAGCGCGAGGCAGCAATCAGCCCCAGCATTTT. It encodes CASSEARGSNQPQHF.

This chain connects TRBV7-8 to TRBJ2-5, with 7 bases identical to TRBD1. Germline CDR1 is SGHVS and CDR2 is FQNEAQ. This CDR3 comprises 14 residues. V gave up 5 bases and J gave up 0 bases; unmatched junction bases: 3. The CDR3 bases are TGTGCCAGCAGCCAAGACAGGGACCAAGAGACCCAGTACTTC. It encodes CASSQDRDQETQYF.

The J gene is TRBJ2-1, the V gene TRBV25-1; 8 bases are a match to TRBD1. Germline CDR1 is MGHDK and CDR2 is SYGVNS. The CDR3 length is 15 residues. V trimming: 4 bases; J trimming: 2 bases; junction bases outside the gene matches: 4. The DNA of the CDR3 is TGTGCCAGCAGTGGACAGGGGTGGACCTACAATGAGCAGTTCTTC. It translates to CASSGQGWTYNEQFF.

This clone has just a few counts. This sequence joins TRBV9 and TRBJ1-2; the D gene is possibly TRBD1 (5 bases). The V end was cut by 3 bases, the J end by 0 bases, with 12 bases between. The germline CDR1 and CDR2 sequences are SGDLS and YYNGEE. The CDR3 covers 15 residues. The CDR3 loop reads CASSEGLTANYGYTF. CDR3 nucleotides: TGTGCCAGCAGCGAGGGCCTGACAGCTAACTATGGCTACACCTTC.

The chain links TRBV21-1 to TRBJ1-1. TRBV21-1 is assigned pseudogene status. The CDR3 consists of 16 residues. CDR3 DNA sequence: TGTGCCAGCAGCACCAAAGGAAGGTGTGGTGCCACTGAAGCTTTCTTT. It codes for CASSTKGRCGATEAFF.

The chain uses TRBV7-2 and TRBJ2-2, with D perhaps matching TRBD2 (7 bases). CDR3 size: 16 residues. Trimming took 1 base from V and 6 from J, leaving 15 bases between them. Germline CDR1 and CDR2: SGHTA and FQGNSA. The CDR3 reads CASSLGAGASPGELFF. CDR3 DNA: TGTGCCAGCAGCTTAGGGGCGGGGGCCTCCCCCGGGGAGCTGTTTTTT. Full variable domain (remainder filled in from reference TRBV7-2 and TRBJ2-2): GAGVSQSPSNKVTEKGKDVELRCDPISGHTALYWYRQSLGQGLEFLIYFQGNSAPDKSGLPSDRFSAERTGGSVSTLTIQRTQQEDSAVYLCASSLGAGASPGELFFGEGSRLTVL.

The chain employs TRBV5-1 and TRBJ1-4; 8 nucleotides align to TRBD1. CDR3 size: 17 residues. Trimming removed 1 base from V and 2 bases from J; junction bases left unmatched: 7. Per germline, CDR1 SGHRS and CDR2 YFSETQ. DNA for the CDR3: TGCGCCAGCAGCTTGTACGTTCAGGGGGCGACTAATGAAAAACTGTTTTTT. Amino acid sequence: CASSLYVQGATNEKLFF. Drawing the rest from reference TRBV5-1 and TRBJ1-4, the complete variable domain is KAGVTQTPRYLIKTRGQQVTLSCSPISGHRSVSWYQQTPGQGLQFLFEYFSETQRNKGNFPGRFSGRQFSNSRSEMNVSTLELGDSALYLCASSLYVQGATNEKLFFGSGTQLSVL.